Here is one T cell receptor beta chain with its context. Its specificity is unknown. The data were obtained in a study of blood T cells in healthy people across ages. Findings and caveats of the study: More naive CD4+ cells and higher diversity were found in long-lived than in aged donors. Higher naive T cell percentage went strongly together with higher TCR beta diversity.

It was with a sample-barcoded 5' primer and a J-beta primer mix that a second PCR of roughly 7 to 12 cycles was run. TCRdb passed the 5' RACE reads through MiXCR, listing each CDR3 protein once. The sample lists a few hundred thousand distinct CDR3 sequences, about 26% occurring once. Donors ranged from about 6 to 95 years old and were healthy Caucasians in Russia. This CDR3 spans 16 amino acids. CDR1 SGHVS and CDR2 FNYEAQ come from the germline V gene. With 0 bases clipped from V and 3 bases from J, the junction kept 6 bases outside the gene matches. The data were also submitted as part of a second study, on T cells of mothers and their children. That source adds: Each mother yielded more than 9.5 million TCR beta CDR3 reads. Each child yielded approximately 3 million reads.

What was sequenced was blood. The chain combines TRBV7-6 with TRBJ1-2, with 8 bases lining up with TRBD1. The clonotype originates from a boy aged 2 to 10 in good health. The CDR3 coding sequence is TGTGCCAGCAGCTTAGCTCAGGGGGCTGGAGACTATGGCTACACCTTC. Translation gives CASSLAQGAGDYGYTF. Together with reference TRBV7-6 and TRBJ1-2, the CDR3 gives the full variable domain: GAGVSQSPRYKVTKRGQDVALRCDPISGHVSLYWYRQALGQGPEFLTYFNYEAQQDKSGLPNDRFSAERPEGSISTLTIQRTEQRDSAMYRCASSLAQGAGDYGYTFGSGTRLTVV.